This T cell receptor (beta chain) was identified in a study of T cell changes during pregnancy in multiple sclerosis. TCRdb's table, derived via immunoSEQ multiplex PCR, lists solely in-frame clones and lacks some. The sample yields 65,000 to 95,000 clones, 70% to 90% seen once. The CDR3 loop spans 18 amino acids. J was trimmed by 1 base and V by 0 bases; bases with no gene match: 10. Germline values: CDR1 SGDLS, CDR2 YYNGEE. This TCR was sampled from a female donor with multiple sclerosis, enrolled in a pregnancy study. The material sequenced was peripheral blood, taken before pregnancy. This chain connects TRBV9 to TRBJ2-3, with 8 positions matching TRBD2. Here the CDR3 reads CASSVATYGSGGTDTQYF. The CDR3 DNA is TGTGCCAGCAGCGTAGCTACGTATGGTAGCGGGGGCACAGATACGCAGTATTTT.